This is a list of T cell receptor beta chains from one sample in a study of CD4 T cells in relation to SARS-CoV-2 and coronaviruses. Measured with immunoSEQ multiplex PCR; TCRdb has only the in-frame clones, and not every one. The sample holds about 56,000 clones, under 95% seen once. What was sequenced was naive CD4+ T cells from PBMCs. All receptors come from an adult with COVID-19. The CDR3 runs from the conserved cysteine through the conserved F or W. Fields, in order: clone size, D gene, J gene, V gene, CDR3 protein, CDR3 DNA. D genes are given only for firm matches. Only some rows state a clone size, as once, few, many or a class for expanded clones.

NA	TRBD2	TRBJ2-3	TRBV10-3	CAISESMVVPTSGKRLRTDTQYF	TGTGCCATCAGTGAGTCGATGGTGGTACCGACTAGCGGGAAACGTCTCCGGACAGATACGCAGTATTTT
NA	TRBD2	TRBJ2-1	TRBV27	CASSTGRATYNEQFF	TGTGCCAGCAGTACCGGGAGGGCCACCTACAATGAGCAGTTCTTC
NA	NA	TRBJ1-1	TRBV5-4	CASSLSRPRLGRSTEAFF	TGTGCCAGCAGCTTGAGTAGGCCTAGACTGGGACGGAGCACTGAAGCTTTCTTT
NA	NA	TRBJ2-7	TRBV7-9	CASSGYPRDEQYF	TGTGCCAGCAGCGGGTACCCTCGGGACGAGCAGTACTTC
NA	NA	TRBJ1-1	TRBV5-1	CASSLGGVVNTEAFF	TGCGCCAGCAGCTTGGGGGGGGTTGTTAACACTGAAGCTTTCTTT
once	NA	TRBJ2-3	TRBV19	CASSYLSYGYSDTQYF	TGTGCCAGTAGTTACCTCTCATACGGGTACTCCGATACGCAGTATTTT
NA	TRBD1	TRBJ1-6	TRBV4-1	CASSRTGGLYNSPLHF	TGCGCCAGCAGCAGGACAGGCGGACTGTATAATTCACCCCTCCACTTT
once	TRBD2	TRBJ2-3	TRBV19	CASSSPGLGKDTQYF	TGTGCCAGTAGTTCGCCGGGACTAGGTAAAGATACGCAGTATTTT
NA	NA	TRBJ1-3	TRBV5-4	CASSLDGASGNTIYF	TGTGCCAGCAGCTTAGACGGGGCCTCTGGAAACACCATATATTTT
NA	NA	TRBJ1-1	TRBV9	CASSLDSRGLNTEAFF	TGTGCCAGCAGCTTAGACAGTCGGGGGTTGAACACTGAAGCTTTCTTT
once	NA	TRBJ2-7	TRBV7-2	CASSLVSQEPSYEQYF	TGTGCCAGCAGCTTAGTATCGCAGGAGCCGTCCTACGAGCAGTACTTC
NA	TRBD2	TRBJ2-1	TRBV5-1	CASSSNQASGYNEQFF	TGCGCCAGCAGCTCGAACCAGGCTAGCGGCTACAATGAGCAGTTCTTC
NA	NA	TRBJ1-2	TRBV20-1	CSASSGYGYTF	TGCAGTGCTAGTTCAGGATACGGCTACACCTTC
once	NA	TRBJ2-1	TRBV21-1	CAIQGLLSYNEQFF	TGTGCCATCCAGGGACTCCTCTCCTACAATGAGCAGTTCTTC
NA	TRBD2	TRBJ2-2	TRBV7-2	CASSLDRGGYTGELFF	TGTGCCAGCAGCTTAGATAGGGGAGGGTACACCGGGGAGCTGTTTTTT
NA	TRBD2	TRBJ2-5	TRBV5-4	CASSLQAGAVETQYF	TGTGCCAGCAGCCTGCAAGCGGGAGCGGTGGAGACCCAGTACTTC
NA	NA	TRBJ2-7	TRBV6-5	CASSYRLRPNSYEQYF	TGTGCCAGCAGTTACCGCTTGCGGCCAAACTCCTACGAGCAGTACTTC
NA	TRBD1	TRBJ2-1	TRBV28	CASSSQRIQGSDEQFF	TGTGCCAGCAGTTCCCAGCGAATACAGGGGAGCGATGAGCAGTTCTTC
NA	TRBD1	TRBJ1-4	TRBV24-1	CATSDSRHRGRAEKLFF	TGTGCCACCAGTGATTCCCGACACAGGGGGAGGGCTGAAAAACTGTTTTTT
few	NA	TRBJ1-5	TRBV6-2/TRBV6-3	CASSYPPRVGQPQHF	TGTGCCAGCAGTTACCCCCCCCGGGTAGGACAGCCCCAGCATTTT
NA	NA	TRBJ2-1	TRBV2	CASSEMKTGYNEQFF	TGTGCCAGCAGTGAGATGAAGACGGGCTACAATGAGCAGTTCTTC
NA	TRBD1	TRBJ2-2	TRBV28	CASSLGRYRGWDTGELFF	TGTGCCAGCAGTTTGGGCCGATACAGGGGGTGGGACACCGGGGAGCTGTTTTTT
NA	NA	TRBJ1-2	TRBV24-1	CATSDAGGPDYGYTF	TGTGCCACCAGTGATGCGGGTGGGCCAGACTATGGCTACACCTTC
NA	TRBD2	TRBJ2-2	TRBV5-6	CASRTGLAGVLNTGELFF	TGTGCCAGCAGAACGGGACTAGCGGGAGTCCTCAACACCGGGGAGCTGTTTTTT
NA	NA	TRBJ2-1	TRBV11-2	CASRPIYTSYNEQFF	TGTGCCAGCAGGCCAATCTACACCTCCTACAATGAGCAGTTCTTC